The 7 T cell receptor beta chains below all came from one sample that was sequenced in a study of blood T cell repertoires in COVID-19. TCRdb keeps only in-frame clones here, not all; method: immunoSEQ multiplex PCR. The data show 84,000 or so clones, with around 82% seen just once and around 36% held by the top ten. The specimen was peripheral blood. All receptors derive from a man of 80 years or more with active or convalescent COVID-19.

V and J are TRBV2 and TRBJ1-1; 8 bases match TRBD1. Trimming at V came to 4 bases and at J to 5 bases, leaving 3 bases not matched to a gene. CDR3 size: 13 residues. Per germline, CDR1 SNHLY and CDR2 FYNNEI. The CDR3 loop reads CASSGTGRTEAFF. In nucleotides, the CDR3 is TGTGCCAGCAGTGGGACAGGGAGGACTGAAGCTTTCTTT. The entire variable domain, with the rest obtained from reference TRBV2 and TRBJ1-1, is as follows: EPEVTQTPSHQVTQMGQEVILRCVPISNHLYFYWYRQILGQKVEFLVSFYNNEISEKSEIFDDQFSVERPDGSNFTLKIRSTKLEDSAMYFCASSGTGRTEAFFGQGTRLTVV.

This chain connects TRBV19 to TRBJ1-4; the match to TRBD1 covers 12 bases. The ends lost 5 bases at V and 10 bases at J; junction bases unmatched: 20. Per germline, CDR1 LNHDA and CDR2 SQIVND (reference sequence). This CDR3 has 19 residues. The CDR3 sequence is CASSPRSGQGASKYGKLFF. The CDR3 DNA is TGTGCCAGTAGTCCCCGGTCGGGACAGGGGGCATCAAAGTACGGAAAACTGTTTTTT.

As DNA, the CDR3 is TGTGCCAGTAGAAGACAGGGGAATGAAAAACTGTTTTTT. Translated, it gives CASRRQGNEKLFF. The chain combines TRBV19 with TRBJ1-4; 8 nucleotides agree with TRBD1. Losses at the gene ends were 6 bases for V and 5 bases for J; bases not matched to a gene: 2. Germline CDR1 and CDR2: LNHDA and SQIVND (reference sequence). This CDR3 is 13 amino acids long.

This chain connects TRBV2 to TRBJ1-5; no firm D call. Germline assignment: CDR1 SNHLY and CDR2 FYNNEI. CDR3 size: 16 residues. V shed 7 bases and J shed 2 bases, with 18 bases lying between them. The CDR3 DNA is TGTGCCAGCACGAGGGAGGGTGGGGTCCGCAATCAGCCCCAGCATTTT. This translates into CASTREGGVRNQPQHF.

This chain links TRBV11-3 with TRBJ2-2; a possible D gene is TRBD1 (5 bases). CDR1 and CDR2 (germline): SGHNT, YENEEA. CDR3 size: 14 residues. The V end lost 1 base, the J end lost 7 bases, and 10 bases lay between the germline ends. The CDR3 here is CASSLGQSGGELFF. For the CDR3, the DNA is TGTGCCAGCAGCTTAGGACAGAGTGGCGGGGAGCTGTTTTTT.

The count of this clone is one. The chain links TRBV5-4 to TRBJ2-3; 8 bases are a match to TRBD1. The CDR3 runs 15 residues. Germline values: CDR1 SGHNT, CDR2 YYREEE (reference sequence). J lost 2 bases, V lost 0 bases, and 2 bases had no gene match. In DNA, the CDR3 is TGTGCCAGCAGCTTGGGACAGGGGCTCACAGATACGCAGTATTTT. It codes for CASSLGQGLTDTQYF.

The chain uses TRBV6-6 and TRBJ2-4; a possible D gene is TRBD1 (6 bases). Germline V gives CDR1 MNHNY, CDR2 SVGAGI (reference sequence). CDR3 size: 13 residues. V lost 5 bases, J lost 4 bases, and 9 bases lay in between. CDR3 protein: CASSEDSKNIQYF. In nucleotides, the CDR3 is TGTGCCAGCAGTGAGGACAGTAAAAACATTCAGTACTTC.